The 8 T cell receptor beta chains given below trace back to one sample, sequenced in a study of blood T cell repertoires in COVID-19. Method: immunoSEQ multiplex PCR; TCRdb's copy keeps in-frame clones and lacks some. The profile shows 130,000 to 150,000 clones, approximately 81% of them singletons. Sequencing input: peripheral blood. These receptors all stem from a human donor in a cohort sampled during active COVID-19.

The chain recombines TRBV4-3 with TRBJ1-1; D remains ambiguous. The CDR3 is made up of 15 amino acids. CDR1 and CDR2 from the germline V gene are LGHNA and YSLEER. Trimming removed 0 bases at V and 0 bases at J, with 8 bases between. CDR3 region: CASSQDSDMNTEAFF. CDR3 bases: TGCGCCAGCAGCCAAGATAGTGATATGAACACTGAAGCTTTCTTT.

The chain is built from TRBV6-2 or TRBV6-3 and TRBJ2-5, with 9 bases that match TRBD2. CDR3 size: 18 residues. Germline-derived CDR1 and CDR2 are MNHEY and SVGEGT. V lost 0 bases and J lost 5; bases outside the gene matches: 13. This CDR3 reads CASSYSGAAGGPWETQYF. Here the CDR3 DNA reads TGTGCCAGCAGTTACTCCGGGGCGGCGGGGGGGCCTTGGGAGACCCAGTACTTC.

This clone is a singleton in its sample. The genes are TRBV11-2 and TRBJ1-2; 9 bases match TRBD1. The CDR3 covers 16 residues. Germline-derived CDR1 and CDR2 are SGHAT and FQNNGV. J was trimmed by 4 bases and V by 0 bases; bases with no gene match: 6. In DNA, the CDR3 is TGTGCCAGCAGCTTAGAGGGAGGGACAGGGAGCTATGGCTACACCTTC. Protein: CASSLEGGTGSYGYTF.

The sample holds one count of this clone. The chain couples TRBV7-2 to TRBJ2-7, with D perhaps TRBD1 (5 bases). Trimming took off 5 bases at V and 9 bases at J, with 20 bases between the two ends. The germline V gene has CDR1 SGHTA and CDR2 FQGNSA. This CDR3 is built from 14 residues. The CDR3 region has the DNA TGTGCCAGCAGCCCACGGACATCTTACGGTTGGCAGTACTTC. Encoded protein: CASSPRTSYGWQYF.

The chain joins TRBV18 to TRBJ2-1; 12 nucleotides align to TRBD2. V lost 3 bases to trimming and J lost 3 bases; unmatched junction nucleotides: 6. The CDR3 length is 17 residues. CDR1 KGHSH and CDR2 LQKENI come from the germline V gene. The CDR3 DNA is TGTGCCAGCTCACCTCAGAGGACTAGCGGGGTCTACAATGAGCAGTTCTTC. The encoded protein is CASSPQRTSGVYNEQFF. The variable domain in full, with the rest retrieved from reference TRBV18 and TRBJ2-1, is NAGVMQNPRHLVRRRGQEARLRCSPMKGHSHVYWYRQLPEEGLKFMVYLQKENIIDESGMPKERFSAEFPKEGPSILRIQQVVRGDSAAYFCASSPQRTSGVYNEQFFGPGTRLTVL.

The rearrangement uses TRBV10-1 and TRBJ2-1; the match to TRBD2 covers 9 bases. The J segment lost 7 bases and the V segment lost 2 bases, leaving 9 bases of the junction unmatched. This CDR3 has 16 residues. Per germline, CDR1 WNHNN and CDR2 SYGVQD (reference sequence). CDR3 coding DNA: TGCGCCAGCAGTGAGCCATGGTGGGCGGGGGGGAATGAGCAGTTCTTC. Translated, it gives CASSEPWWAGGNEQFF.

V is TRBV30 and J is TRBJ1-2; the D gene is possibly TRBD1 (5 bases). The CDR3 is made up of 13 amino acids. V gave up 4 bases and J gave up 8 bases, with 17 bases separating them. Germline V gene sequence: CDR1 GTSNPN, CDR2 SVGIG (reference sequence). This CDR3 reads CAWNRQRSYGYTF. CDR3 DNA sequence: TGTGCCTGGAACAGACAGAGGTCGTACGGCTACACCTTC.

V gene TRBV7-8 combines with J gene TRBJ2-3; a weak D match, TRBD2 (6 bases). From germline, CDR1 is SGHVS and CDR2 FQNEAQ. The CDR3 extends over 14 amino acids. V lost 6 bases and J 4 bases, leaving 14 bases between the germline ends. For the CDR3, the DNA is TGTGCCAGCAGACTAGCTCTTGGGGCAGATACGCAGTATTTT. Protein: CASRLALGADTQYF.